The 20 T cell receptor beta chains in this list originate from one sample, sequenced in a study of identical twins. One entry per CDR3 protein, called by TCRdb with MiXCR from the 5' RACE reads. This repertoire shows 550,000 to 700,000 distinct CDR3 sequences, over 8.5% found once; its top ten account for roughly 3.2%. These data were also reused for a study on yellow fever vaccine responses in identical twins.

Sequencing was done on a sample of PBMCs. The receptors come from a woman aged 18-30 years in good health.

V and J are TRBV11-2 and TRBJ2-7; TRBD2 matches at 11 bases. Germline CDR1 SGHAT, CDR2 FQNNGV. The CDR3 is 14 amino acids. The ends lost 6 bases at V and 2 bases at J; junction bases unmatched: 3. CDR3 in DNA: TGTGCCAGCAGGAGACTAGCGGGACCCTACGAGCAGTACTTC. Protein sequence: CASRRLAGPYEQYF.

This clonotype has ten or more counts. The chain is built from TRBV5-1 and TRBJ2-2; 7 bases map to TRBD1. Germline V gene lookup returns CDR1 SGHRS and CDR2 YFSETQ. The CDR3 length is 17 residues. V was pared by 2 bases and J by 2 bases, with 9 bases of the junction left unmatched. CDR3 sequence: CASSLTGALINTGELFF. CDR3 DNA sequence: TGCGCCAGCAGCTTAACAGGGGCTCTTATTAACACCGGGGAGCTGTTTTTT.

This clonotype was seen at least ten times. The chain has TRBV28 and TRBJ1-1; 9 bases align to TRBD1. Germline V lookup: CDR1 MDHEN, CDR2 SYDVKM. This CDR3 comprises 12 residues. V trimming: 5 bases; J trimming: 8 bases; junction bases outside the gene matches: 3. CDR3 bases: TGTGCCAGCAGTCCGGACAGGGGAGAAGCTTTCTTT. Protein: CASSPDRGEAFF.

This clonotype was observed at least ten times. The gene calls are TRBV14 and TRBJ2-1, with 11 bases fitting TRBD2. In germline, CDR1 is SGHDN, CDR2 FVKESK. J was trimmed by 4 bases and V by 5 bases; bases with no gene match: 4. CDR3 size: 15 residues. The CDR3 loop is CASSDGLAGYNEQFF. The CDR3 DNA follows: TGTGCCAGCAGCGACGGACTAGCGGGTTACAATGAGCAGTTCTTC.

This clonotype was recorded at least ten times. The chain uses TRBV12-3 or TRBV12-4 and TRBJ2-7; 11 bases align to TRBD2. J was trimmed by 2 bases and V by 5 bases; bases with no gene match: 5. The length of the CDR3 is 15 residues. The CDR3 bases are TGTGCCAGCAGTCCTAGCGGGAGGACCGCCTACGAGCAGTACTTC. It is translated as CASSPSGRTAYEQYF.

The V and J genes are TRBV20-1 and TRBJ2-7; D unresolved. Trimming took off 3 bases at V and 0 bases at J, with 15 bases between the two ends. Per germline, CDR1 DFQATT and CDR2 SNEGSKA (reference sequence). The CDR3 is 15 amino acids. The CDR3: CSASLTRPTSYEQYF. CDR3 nucleotides: TGCAGTGCTAGTCTTACAAGGCCAACCTCCTACGAGCAGTACTTC.

This clonotype was counted many times. The chain combines TRBV5-6 with TRBJ2-7, with D perhaps TRBD1 (6 bases). This CDR3 spans 15 amino acids. V lost 0 bases and J 7 bases, leaving 17 bases between the germline ends. Germline-derived CDR1 and CDR2 are SGHDT and YYEEEE. In DNA, the CDR3 is TGTGCCAGCAGCTTGGGAGGGACAAGCCTTCGAGAGCAGTACTTC. It translates to CASSLGGTSLREQYF.

This clonotype showed up just a few times. J is TRBJ2-7 and V is TRBV6-2 or TRBV6-3; a weak D match, TRBD1 (6 bases). The length of the CDR3 is 12 residues. Trimming took 7 bases from V and 7 from J, leaving 14 bases between them. Germline CDR1 reads MNHEY; CDR2 reads SVGEGT. In DNA, the CDR3 is TGTGCCAGCATCTCACAGGGATATGAGCAGTACTTC. Protein product: CASISQGYEQYF.

The sample holds a few counts of this clonotype. The rearrangement links TRBV5-1 to TRBJ2-1; 9 nucleotides align to TRBD1. CDR1 and CDR2 (germline): SGHRS, YFSETQ. J gave up 2 bases and V 5 bases, and 5 bases lay outside the gene matches. This CDR3 region has 15 residues. The CDR3 loop is CASREDRGPYNEQFF. The CDR3 DNA is TGCGCCAGCAGGGAGGACAGGGGACCCTACAATGAGCAGTTCTTC.

As concerns this clonotype: A much larger clone differs from this one at a single base, so this may be a read error. The rearrangement links TRBV12-3 or TRBV12-4 to TRBJ2-1, with a possible D match to TRBD2 (6 bases). The CDR3 loop spans 12 amino acids. The V end lost 10 bases, the J end lost 9 bases, and 16 bases lay between the germline ends. Here the CDR3 DNA reads TGTGCCACCTCGGGGGTTAGGGGTGAGCAGTTCTTC. The encoded protein is CATSGVRGEQFF.

Many counts were recorded for this clonotype. The V and J genes are TRBV7-9 and TRBJ1-4; D unresolved. The CDR3 is 15 amino acids. The germline gives CDR1 SEHNR, CDR2 FQNEAQ (reference sequence). V lost 1 base and J 4 bases, leaving 10 bases between the germline ends. This CDR3 is CASSLGESINEKLFF. The CDR3 DNA follows: TGTGCCAGCAGCTTAGGCGAGTCCATTAATGAAAAACTGTTTTTT.

The V and J genes are TRBV27 and TRBJ2-3, with D hard to call. The length of the CDR3 is 13 residues. V lost 4 bases to trimming and J lost 6 bases, with 11 bases between them. Looked up from germline, CDR1 is MNHEY and CDR2 is SMNVEV (reference sequence). CDR3 DNA: TGTGCCAGCAGTTATAGTAGCAAGGATACGCAGTATTTT. This encodes CASSYSSKDTQYF.

Only a few counts were recorded for this clonotype. CDR3 in DNA: TGTGCCAGCAGCCACTGGACAGGGATCGGTCAGCCCCAGCATTTT. Translated, it gives CASSHWTGIGQPQHF. The chain recombines TRBV4-2 with TRBJ1-5, with 8 bases identical to TRBD1. Per germline, CDR1 LGHNA and CDR2 YNFKEQ. CDR3 length equals 15 residues. After removal of 3 bases from V and 6 bases from J, the junction contained 7 bases not matched to a gene.

The V and J genes are TRBV28 and TRBJ2-3, with D hard to call. The V end was cut by 1 base, the J end by 0 bases, with 8 bases between. The germline gives CDR1 MDHEN, CDR2 SYDVKM. The CDR3 is 15 residues long. The CDR3 here is CASSLFPTSTDTQYF. In DNA, the CDR3 is TGTGCCAGCAGTTTATTCCCCACTAGCACAGATACGCAGTATTTT.

This clonotype was counted a few times. The V and J genes are TRBV15 and TRBJ2-7, with 8 bases lining up with TRBD2. This CDR3 has 15 amino acids. J was trimmed by 4 bases and V by 0 bases; bases with no gene match: 5. Per the germline V gene, CDR1 is LNHNV and CDR2 is YYDKDF (reference sequence). The CDR3: CATSRERTGGYEQYF. The CDR3 nucleotides are TGTGCCACCAGCAGAGAACGCACGGGGGGGTACGAGCAGTACTTC.

The chain couples TRBV4-3 to TRBJ2-7; D gene ambiguous. Germline V gives CDR1 LGHNA, CDR2 YSLEER. The V gene lost 6 bases and the J gene lost 2 bases, with 17 bases spanning the gap. This CDR3 is built from 15 residues. For the CDR3, the DNA is TGCGCCAGCAGTCCCTCGAGAAATAGGCCCTACGAGCAGTACTTC. The encoded protein is CASSPSRNRPYEQYF.

This clonotype appeared a single time. The J gene is TRBJ2-1, the V gene TRBV23-1; 9 nucleotides align to TRBD1. TRBV23-1 has ORF status, its function being uncertain. With V trimmed by 7 bases and J by 4 bases, 8 bases remained unmatched. The CDR3 is 15 residues long. Here the CDR3 DNA reads TGCGCCAGCAATCCCTCGGGACAGGGATACAATGAGCAGTTCTTC. Amino acid sequence: CASNPSGQGYNEQFF.

This clonotype was seen only a few times. The chain links TRBV12-3 or TRBV12-4 to TRBJ2-1; D not resolved. V shed 3 bases and J shed 8 bases, with 5 bases lying between them. This CDR3 spans 11 amino acids. CDR3 residues: CASSLKDEQFF. For the CDR3, the DNA is TGTGCCAGCAGTTTGAAGGATGAGCAGTTCTTC.

This clonotype was seen repeatedly, ten times or more. The chain is built from TRBV20-1 and TRBJ2-1; the match to TRBD1 covers 7 bases. V lost 3 bases, J lost 0 bases, and 8 bases stayed unmatched. This CDR3 spans 16 amino acids. Germline V gives CDR1 DFQATT, CDR2 SNEGSKA (reference sequence). The CDR3 is CSARWLGDSSYNEQFF. As DNA, the CDR3 is TGCAGTGCTAGGTGGTTAGGGGACAGCTCCTACAATGAGCAGTTCTTC.

The chain is built from TRBV7-9 and TRBJ1-2; D perhaps matches TRBD1 (5 bases). In germline, CDR1 is SEHNR, CDR2 FQNEAQ (reference sequence). This CDR3 region has 15 residues. The V end was cut by 3 bases, the J end by 0 bases, with 11 bases between. In nucleotides, the CDR3 is TGTGCCAGCAGCTTTAGGGGCCAACCTAACTATGGCTACACCTTC. Protein sequence: CASSFRGQPNYGYTF.